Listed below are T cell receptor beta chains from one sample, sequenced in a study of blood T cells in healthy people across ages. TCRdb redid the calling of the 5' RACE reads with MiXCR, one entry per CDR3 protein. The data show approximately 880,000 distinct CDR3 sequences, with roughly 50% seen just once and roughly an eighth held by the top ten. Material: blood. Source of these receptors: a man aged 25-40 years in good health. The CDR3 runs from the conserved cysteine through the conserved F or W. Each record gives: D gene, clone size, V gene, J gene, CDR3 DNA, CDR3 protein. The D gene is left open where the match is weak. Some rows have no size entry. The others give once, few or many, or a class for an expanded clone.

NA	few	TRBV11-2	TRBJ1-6	TGTGCCAGCAGCAGGACAGTTAATTCACCCCTCCACTTT	CASSRTVNSPLHF
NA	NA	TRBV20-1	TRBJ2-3	TGCAGTGCTAGAGTGCCAACTTACGATACGCAGTATTTT	CSARVPTYDTQYF
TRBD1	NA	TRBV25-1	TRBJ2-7	TGTGCCAGCAGTCTCAACAGGGGAGCCTACGAGCAGTACTTC	CASSLNRGAYEQYF
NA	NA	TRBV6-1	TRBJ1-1	TGTACCAGCAGTGAAGGGGGGGGGACCCTTGCTGAAGCTTTCTTT	CTSSEGGGTLAEAFF
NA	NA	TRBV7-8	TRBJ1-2	TGTGCCAGCAACGCAGGGAACAACTATGGCTACACCTTC	CASNAGNNYGYTF
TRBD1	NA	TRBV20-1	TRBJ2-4	TGCAGTGCTAGTGCCCGGGACAGACTAGCCAAAAACATTCAGTACTTC	CSASARDRLAKNIQYF
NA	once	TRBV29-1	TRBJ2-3	TGCAGCGTCATGGCCACAGATACGCAGTATTTT	CSVMATDTQYF
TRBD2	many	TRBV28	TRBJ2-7	TGTGCCAGCAGCCCCCCGGGAGGGGGGGTTTACGAGCAGTACTTC	CASSPPGGGVYEQYF
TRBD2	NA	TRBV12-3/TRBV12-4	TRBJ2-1	TGTGCCACCAAGCGGGGGGGCTACAATGAGCAGTTCTTC	CATKRGGYNEQFF
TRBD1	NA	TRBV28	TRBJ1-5	TGTGCCAGCAGTTTATCCCCGACAGGGATAGGTCAGCCCCAGCATTTT	CASSLSPTGIGQPQHF
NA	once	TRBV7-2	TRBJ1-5	TGTGCCAGCAGCCGGGCGGACGGTGATACTTGGAGCAATCAGCCCCAGCATTTT	CASSRADGDTWSNQPQHF
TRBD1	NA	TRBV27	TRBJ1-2	TGTGCCAGCAGTGTACAGGGGACTAACTATGGCTACACCTTC	CASSVQGTNYGYTF
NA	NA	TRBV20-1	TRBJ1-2	TGCAGTACGTTAGAAGGAGGCTACACCTTC	CSTLEGGYTF
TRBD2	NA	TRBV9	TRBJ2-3	TGTGCCAGCAGCGAAAGCGGGGGGGCCTGGGATACGCAGTATTTT	CASSESGGAWDTQYF
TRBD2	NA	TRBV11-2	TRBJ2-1	TGTGCCAGCATCACCTTAGCGGGACGATACAATGAGCAGTTCTTC	CASITLAGRYNEQFF
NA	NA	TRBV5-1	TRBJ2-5	TGCGCCAGCGACTCCGAGGGTAAAGAGACCCAGTACTTC	CASDSEGKETQYF
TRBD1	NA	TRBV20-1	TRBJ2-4	TGCAGTGCGACACCGGGACAGGGGGCGCGAAACATTCAGTACTTC	CSATPGQGARNIQYF
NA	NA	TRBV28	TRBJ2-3	TGTGCCAGCAGTTTATCGGTGGTTCGGACAGATACGCAGTATTTT	CASSLSVVRTDTQYF
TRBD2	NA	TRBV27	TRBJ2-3	TGTGCCAGCAGAAAACTAGCGGGGATATATACGCAGTATTTT	CASRKLAGIYTQYF
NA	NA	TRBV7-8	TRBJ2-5	TGTGCCAGCAGCTTAAGTCCAGGGGGGGAGACCCAGTACTTC	CASSLSPGGETQYF
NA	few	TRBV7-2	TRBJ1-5	TGTGCCAGCAGCTTAGTTGCAGGCTCCCAGCATTTT	CASSLVAGSQHF
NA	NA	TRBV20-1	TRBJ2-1	TGCAGTGCTAGTGGGATTAGCGAGACCTACAATGAGCAGTTCTTC	CSASGISETYNEQFF
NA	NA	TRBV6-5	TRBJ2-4	TGTGCCAGCAGCTCCGGTGGGGTAGGCAAAAACATTCAGTACTTC	CASSSGGVGKNIQYF
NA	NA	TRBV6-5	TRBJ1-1	TGTGCCAGCAGTTACTCCGGACATCCAAACTCGAACACTGAAGCTTTCTTT	CASSYSGHPNSNTEAFF
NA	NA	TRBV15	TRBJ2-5	TGTGCCACCAGCAAAACGCTAGGGGAGACCCAGTACTTC	CATSKTLGETQYF
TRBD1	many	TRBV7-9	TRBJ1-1	TGTGCCAGCAGCTTAGGACAGGGGATCATTGAAGCTTTCTTT	CASSLGQGIIEAFF
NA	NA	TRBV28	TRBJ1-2	TGTGCCAGCAGTGTGAGGCCCGAAGGGGACAATGGCTACACCTTC	CASSVRPEGDNGYTF
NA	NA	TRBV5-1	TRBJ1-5	TGCGCCAGCAGCTTGGTCGGTGGGGATATTCAGCCCCAGCATTTT	CASSLVGGDIQPQHF
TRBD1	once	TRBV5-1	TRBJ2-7	TGCGCCAGCAGCTTGGGACAGGGGCGCGAGCAGTACTTC	CASSLGQGREQYF
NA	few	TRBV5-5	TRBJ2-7	TGTGCCAGCAGCCTCTTGAGAGGGAGTGCCCACGAGCAGTACTTC	CASSLLRGSAHEQYF
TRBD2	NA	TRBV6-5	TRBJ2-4	TGTGCCAGCAGAAGGGGGACTAGCGGTTACAATGAGCAGTACTTC	CASRRGTSGYNEQYF
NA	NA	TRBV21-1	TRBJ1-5	TGTGCCAGCAGCAATAGCGCTACAGACACAGGGATTTCCAATCAGCCCCAGCATTTT	CASSNSATDTGISNQPQHF
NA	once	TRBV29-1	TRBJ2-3	TGCAGCTCTCGGGCTAGCACAGATACGCAGTATTTT	CSSRASTDTQYF
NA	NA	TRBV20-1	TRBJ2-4	TGTAGTGGTGCCCTAGAAGACAAAAACATTCAGTACTTC	CSGALEDKNIQYF
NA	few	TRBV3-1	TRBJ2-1	TGTGCCAGCAGCCAAGTCAGACCCAACAATGAGCAGTTCTTC	CASSQVRPNNEQFF
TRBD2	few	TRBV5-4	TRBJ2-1	TGTGCCAGCAGCCATAGCGGGGGGGCCGACGAGCAGTTCTTC	CASSHSGGADEQFF
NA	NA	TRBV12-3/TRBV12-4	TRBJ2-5	TGTGCCAGCAGTTTTAAGAGGGGGAGTTACCAAGAGACCCAGTACTTC	CASSFKRGSYQETQYF
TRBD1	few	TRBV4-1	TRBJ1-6	TGCGCCAGCAGACCCCGACAGGGAAGTTCACCCCTCCACTTT	CASRPRQGSSPLHF
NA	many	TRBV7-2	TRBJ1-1	TGTGCCAGCAGCTTAGGACAAAACACTGAAGCTTTCTTT	CASSLGQNTEAFF
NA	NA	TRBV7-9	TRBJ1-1	TGTGCCAGCAGCTACGCTCAGATGGGGGCTTTCTTT	CASSYAQMGAFF
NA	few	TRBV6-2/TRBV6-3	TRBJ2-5	TGTGCCAGCAGCCTGACCGCCGGGCAAGAGACCCAGTACTTC	CASSLTAGQETQYF
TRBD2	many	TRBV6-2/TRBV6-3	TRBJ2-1	TGTGCCAGCAGTTACCCAACGGGGGGGCCTAGTGAGCAGTTCTTC	CASSYPTGGPSEQFF
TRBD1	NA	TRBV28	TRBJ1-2	TGTGCCAGCACCATGACAGGGAACTATGGCTACACCTTC	CASTMTGNYGYTF
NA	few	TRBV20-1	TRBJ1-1	TGCAGTGCTAACACTGAAGCTTTCTTT	CSANTEAFF
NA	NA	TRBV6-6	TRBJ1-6	TGTGCCAGCCGGGCGAGGGTAGCACCCCTCCACTTT	CASRARVAPLHF
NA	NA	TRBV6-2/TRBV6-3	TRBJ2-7	TGTGCCAGCAGTTACGGATGGTGGGAGCAGTACTTC	CASSYGWWEQYF
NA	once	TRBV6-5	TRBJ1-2	TGTGCCAGCAGTCTACAGGGTGTCCAGGATGGCTACACCTTC	CASSLQGVQDGYTF
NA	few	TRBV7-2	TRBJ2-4	TGTGCCAGCAGCTTATGCGGAAGACTTCCCCGCATTCAGTACTTC	CASSLCGRLPRIQYF
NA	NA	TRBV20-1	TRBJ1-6	TGCAGTGCTCGGGAGTCCTACAGGGTTTTAGGTTCACCCCTCCACTTT	CSARESYRVLGSPLHF
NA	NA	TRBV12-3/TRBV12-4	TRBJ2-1	TGTGCCAGCCACAAACAGGGGAGGCTCTACAATGAGCAGTTCTTC	CASHKQGRLYNEQFF
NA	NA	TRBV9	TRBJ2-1	TGTGCCAGCATAGGGCCGAGGTACAATGAGCAGTTCTTC	CASIGPRYNEQFF
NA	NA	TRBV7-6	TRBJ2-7	TGTGCCAGCAGCTTAGCGGGGGACGGTTTCTACGAGCAGTACTTC	CASSLAGDGFYEQYF
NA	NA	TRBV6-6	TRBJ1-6	TGTGCCAGCAGTTACTCGACTCAGACTAATTCACCCCTCCACTTT	CASSYSTQTNSPLHF
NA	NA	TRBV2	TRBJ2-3	TGTGCCAGCAGCAAACAGGGAGGGCGGACAGATACGCAGTATTTT	CASSKQGGRTDTQYF
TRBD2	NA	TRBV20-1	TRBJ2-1	TGCAGTGCTAGTGTCGCTAGCGGGGGGTCCAGCTCCTACAATGAGCAGTTCTTC	CSASVASGGSSSYNEQFF